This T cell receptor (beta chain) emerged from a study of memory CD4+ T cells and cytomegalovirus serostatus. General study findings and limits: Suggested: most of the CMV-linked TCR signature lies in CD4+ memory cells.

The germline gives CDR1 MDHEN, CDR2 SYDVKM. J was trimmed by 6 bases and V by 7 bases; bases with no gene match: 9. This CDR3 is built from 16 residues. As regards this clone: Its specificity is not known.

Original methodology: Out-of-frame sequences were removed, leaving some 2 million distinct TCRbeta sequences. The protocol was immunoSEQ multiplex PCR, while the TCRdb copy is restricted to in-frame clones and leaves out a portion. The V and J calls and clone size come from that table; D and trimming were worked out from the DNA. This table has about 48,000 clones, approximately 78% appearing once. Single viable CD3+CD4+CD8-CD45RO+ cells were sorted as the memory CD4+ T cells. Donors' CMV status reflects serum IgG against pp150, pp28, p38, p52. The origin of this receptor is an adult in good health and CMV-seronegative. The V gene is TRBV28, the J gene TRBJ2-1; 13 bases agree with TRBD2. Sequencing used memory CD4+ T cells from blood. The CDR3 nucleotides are TGTGCCAGCACTTACCCGCGGACTAGCGGGGGCAATGAGCAGTTCTTC. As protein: CASTYPRTSGGNEQFF.